The rows below give T cell receptor beta chains drawn from one sample of a study of T cells in Graves' hyperthyroidism and ophthalmopathy. From the multiplex PCR reads, TCRdb called clonotypes with MiXCR, one entry per CDR3 protein. This sample has roughly 500,000 distinct CDR3 sequences, with roughly 13% found just once. The material sequenced was blood. All receptors derive from a woman aged 25 to 45 with Graves' hyperthyroidism that later progressed to Graves' ophthalmopathy. Each CDR3 is given with its conserved first and last residue. D genes are given only for firm matches. Where a row states a size, it is once, few, many or the class of an expanded clone; other rows omit it.

j_call: TRBJ2-6; d_call: TRBD1; clone_size: many; v_call: TRBV12-3/TRBV12-4; cdr3_nt: TGTGCCAGCAGCCCTACAGGGGTCACAACTGGGGCCAACGTCCTGACTTTC; cdr3_aa: CASSPTGVTTGANVLTF
j_call: TRBJ1-1; d_call: .; clone_size: .; v_call: TRBV19; cdr3_nt: TGTGCCAGTACCCTTAGAGGGTCTGAAGCTTTCTTT; cdr3_aa: CASTLRGSEAFF
j_call: TRBJ2-1; d_call: .; clone_size: many; v_call: TRBV12-3/TRBV12-4; cdr3_nt: TGTGCCAGCAGTCCCAATACCGGGACCCCCAGCAATGAGCAGTTCTTC; cdr3_aa: CASSPNTGTPSNEQFF
j_call: TRBJ2-1; d_call: .; clone_size: .; v_call: TRBV9; cdr3_nt: TGTGCCAGCAGCCTGGATTTGGGGGATGAGCAGTTCTTC; cdr3_aa: CASSLDLGDEQFF
j_call: TRBJ2-7; d_call: TRBD1; clone_size: once; v_call: TRBV12-3/TRBV12-4; cdr3_nt: TGTGCCAGCAGTTCCGGGGATTCGGGACAGGGAGGGTACGAGCAGTACTTC; cdr3_aa: CASSSGDSGQGGYEQYF
j_call: TRBJ1-2; d_call: .; clone_size: many; v_call: TRBV16; cdr3_nt: TGTGCCAGCAGCCAACTTAATACAGGGCACTATGGCTACACCTTC; cdr3_aa: CASSQLNTGHYGYTF
j_call: TRBJ2-3; d_call: TRBD2; clone_size: few; v_call: TRBV20-1; cdr3_nt: TGCAGTGCTCCATCTCAGGCTAGCGGCTACACAGATACGCAGTATTTT; cdr3_aa: CSAPSQASGYTDTQYF
j_call: TRBJ1-3; d_call: .; clone_size: few; v_call: TRBV7-9; cdr3_nt: TGTGCCAGCAGCTCCCGGGCTCCTGGAAACACCATATATTTT; cdr3_aa: CASSSRAPGNTIYF
j_call: TRBJ2-5; d_call: .; clone_size: many; v_call: TRBV12-3/TRBV12-4; cdr3_nt: TGTGCCAGTGCAGGCGGGCTTCAAGAGACCCAGTACTTC; cdr3_aa: CASAGGLQETQYF
j_call: TRBJ2-7; d_call: .; clone_size: few; v_call: TRBV20-1; cdr3_nt: TGCAGTGCTAGAGCGGGTCCCGCGATCTACGAGCAGTACTTC; cdr3_aa: CSARAGPAIYEQYF
j_call: TRBJ1-1; d_call: .; clone_size: .; v_call: TRBV6-2/TRBV6-3; cdr3_nt: TGTGCCAGCAGTTACCGTACAGGGAAGACTGAAGCTCTCTTT; cdr3_aa: CASSYRTGKTEALF
j_call: TRBJ1-6; d_call: .; clone_size: .; v_call: TRBV3-1; cdr3_nt: TGTGCCAGCAGCCAAGATGGGGTTTCGTCCCTCCACTTT; cdr3_aa: CASSQDGVSSLHF
j_call: TRBJ2-7; d_call: TRBD2; clone_size: many; v_call: TRBV27; cdr3_nt: TGTGCCAGCAGTTGGGAGGGCCTCCACGAGCAGTACTTC; cdr3_aa: CASSWEGLHEQYF
j_call: TRBJ1-4; d_call: .; clone_size: once; v_call: TRBV6-1; cdr3_nt: TGTGCCAGCAGTCAGTCCGGGGCCCCTGCAACTAATGAAAAACTGTTTTTT; cdr3_aa: CASSQSGAPATNEKLFF
j_call: TRBJ1-2; d_call: .; clone_size: .; v_call: TRBV24-1; cdr3_nt: TGTGCCACCAGTGATTACCTCAGGGTTTCTGGCTACACCTTC; cdr3_aa: CATSDYLRVSGYTF
j_call: TRBJ1-5; d_call: .; clone_size: many; v_call: TRBV10-3; cdr3_nt: TGTGCCATCAGTGGAATATATAGCAATCAGCCCCAGCATTTT; cdr3_aa: CAISGIYSNQPQHF
j_call: TRBJ2-7; d_call: TRBD2; clone_size: many; v_call: TRBV7-2; cdr3_nt: TGTGCCAGCAGCCGAATGGCGGGAGGGGAGTACGAGCAGTACTTC; cdr3_aa: CASSRMAGGEYEQYF
j_call: TRBJ2-1; d_call: TRBD2; clone_size: .; v_call: TRBV14; cdr3_nt: TGTGCCAGCAGCCCCAGGGGGACTAGCGGGAGGAATGAGCAGTTCTTC; cdr3_aa: CASSPRGTSGRNEQFF
j_call: TRBJ2-2; d_call: .; clone_size: many; v_call: TRBV2; cdr3_nt: TGTGCCAGCAGTGTTGTCAGCCCCGGGGAGCTGTTTTTT; cdr3_aa: CASSVVSPGELFF
j_call: TRBJ2-1; d_call: TRBD2; clone_size: many; v_call: TRBV6-5; cdr3_nt: TGTGCCAGCAGTTACGGAGCGGGAGGGCAGGTGCAGAATGAGCAGTTCTTC; cdr3_aa: CASSYGAGGQVQNEQFF
j_call: TRBJ2-6; d_call: .; clone_size: many; v_call: TRBV7-3; cdr3_nt: TGTGCCAGCAGCGAACAACAGGGACCTGGGGCCAACGTCCTGACTTTC; cdr3_aa: CASSEQQGPGANVLTF
j_call: TRBJ2-1; d_call: .; clone_size: many; v_call: TRBV11-2; cdr3_nt: TGTGCCAGCAGCGGGGGGATTCGTGACAATGAGCAGTTCTTC; cdr3_aa: CASSGGIRDNEQFF
j_call: TRBJ1-6; d_call: .; clone_size: many; v_call: TRBV19; cdr3_nt: TGTGCCAGTAGCCCCCAGGCCGATAATTCACCCCTCCACTTT; cdr3_aa: CASSPQADNSPLHF
j_call: TRBJ2-2; d_call: TRBD1; clone_size: many; v_call: TRBV2; cdr3_nt: TGTGCCAGCAAGGGACAGGGGAACACCGGGGAGCTGTTTTTT; cdr3_aa: CASKGQGNTGELFF
j_call: TRBJ2-1; d_call: TRBD2; clone_size: many; v_call: TRBV7-2; cdr3_nt: TGTGCCAGCAGCGCGGGGACTAGCGGGAGAGATGAGCAGTTCTTC; cdr3_aa: CASSAGTSGRDEQFF
j_call: TRBJ2-7; d_call: .; clone_size: many; v_call: TRBV29-1; cdr3_nt: TGCAGCGTCTTTGGGGCCGGGCTTACTGACTACGAGCAGTACTTC; cdr3_aa: CSVFGAGLTDYEQYF
j_call: TRBJ2-1; d_call: TRBD1; clone_size: many; v_call: TRBV24-1; cdr3_nt: TGTGCCACCAGTGACGTCGGACAGGGAAATAACAATGAGCAGTTCTTC; cdr3_aa: CATSDVGQGNNNEQFF
j_call: TRBJ1-1; d_call: TRBD1; clone_size: many; v_call: TRBV24-1; cdr3_nt: TGTGCCACCAGCCCGGGGCGGGGGAACGAACAGGGGACTGAAGCTTTCTTT; cdr3_aa: CATSPGRGNEQGTEAFF
j_call: TRBJ2-1; d_call: TRBD2; clone_size: many; v_call: TRBV12-3/TRBV12-4; cdr3_nt: TGTGCCAGCAGTTCTATTCCAGCGGGAGGGCCTATAAATGAGCAGTTCTTC; cdr3_aa: CASSSIPAGGPINEQFF
j_call: TRBJ2-7; d_call: .; clone_size: few; v_call: TRBV4-1; cdr3_nt: TGCGCCAGCAGCCCGGACGGAGGGGAGTTGGGCGAGCAGTACTTC; cdr3_aa: CASSPDGGELGEQYF
j_call: TRBJ1-5; d_call: .; clone_size: many; v_call: TRBV27; cdr3_nt: TGTGCCAGCAGTTTATCCGTTTTTCAGCCCCAGCATTTT; cdr3_aa: CASSLSVFQPQHF
j_call: TRBJ2-7; d_call: TRBD2; clone_size: .; v_call: TRBV20-1; cdr3_nt: TGCAGTGCCGGACTAGACATATACGAGCAGTACTTC; cdr3_aa: CSAGLDIYEQYF
j_call: TRBJ1-6; d_call: TRBD1; clone_size: many; v_call: TRBV27; cdr3_nt: TGTGCCAGCAGACTGGGACAGGGAAAGAATTCACCCCTCCACTTT; cdr3_aa: CASRLGQGKNSPLHF
j_call: TRBJ1-5; d_call: .; clone_size: many; v_call: TRBV3-1; cdr3_nt: TGTGCCAGCAGCCAAGGGCCAGGGGATCAGCCCCAGCATTTT; cdr3_aa: CASSQGPGDQPQHF
j_call: TRBJ1-1; d_call: .; clone_size: many; v_call: TRBV20-1; cdr3_nt: TGCAGTGCTAAGCACCAGGCAGACTTCGAAGCTTTCTTT; cdr3_aa: CSAKHQADFEAFF
j_call: TRBJ1-2; d_call: .; clone_size: many; v_call: TRBV28; cdr3_nt: TGTGCCAGCAGTTTAACAAGGGACTATGGCTACACCTTC; cdr3_aa: CASSLTRDYGYTF
j_call: TRBJ2-5; d_call: .; clone_size: many; v_call: TRBV7-2; cdr3_nt: TGTGCCAGCAGCTTAGTTGGTCTAGCTGAAGAGACCCAGTACTTC; cdr3_aa: CASSLVGLAEETQYF
j_call: TRBJ2-7; d_call: .; clone_size: once; v_call: TRBV12-3/TRBV12-4; cdr3_nt: TGTGCCAGCAGTCCCGGGACATGGGGGTACGAGCAGTACTTC; cdr3_aa: CASSPGTWGYEQYF
j_call: TRBJ2-2; d_call: .; clone_size: many; v_call: TRBV28; cdr3_nt: TGTGCCAGCAGTTTATACGCTAGCGTAGACACCGGGGAGCTGTTTTTT; cdr3_aa: CASSLYASVDTGELFF
j_call: TRBJ2-2; d_call: TRBD1; clone_size: many; v_call: TRBV10-1; cdr3_nt: TGCGCCAGCAGTCCCGGGACAGGGACCGGGGAGCTGTTTTTT; cdr3_aa: CASSPGTGTGELFF
j_call: TRBJ1-1; d_call: .; clone_size: many; v_call: TRBV25-1; cdr3_nt: TGTGCCAGCAGTGAATATCAGGATTCGAACACTGAAGCTTTCTTT; cdr3_aa: CASSEYQDSNTEAFF
j_call: TRBJ1-5; d_call: .; clone_size: many; v_call: TRBV19; cdr3_nt: TGTGCCAGTAGTATAAAAGTCCCACCTAGCAATCAGCCCCAGCATTTT; cdr3_aa: CASSIKVPPSNQPQHF
j_call: TRBJ2-7; d_call: TRBD2; clone_size: .; v_call: TRBV7-2; cdr3_nt: TGTGCCAGCAGCTTACCGCTCGGGGCGGGAGGGGGCTTCGAGCAGTACTTC; cdr3_aa: CASSLPLGAGGGFEQYF
j_call: TRBJ2-5; d_call: .; clone_size: many; v_call: TRBV7-9; cdr3_nt: TGTGCCAGCAGCTTACCAGGGGAGTACCAAGAGACCCAGTACTTC; cdr3_aa: CASSLPGEYQETQYF
j_call: TRBJ1-4; d_call: .; clone_size: many; v_call: TRBV11-2; cdr3_nt: TGTGCCAGCAGCTTTCCCGCCTCGGCCGGTGATGAAAAACTGTTTTTT; cdr3_aa: CASSFPASAGDEKLFF